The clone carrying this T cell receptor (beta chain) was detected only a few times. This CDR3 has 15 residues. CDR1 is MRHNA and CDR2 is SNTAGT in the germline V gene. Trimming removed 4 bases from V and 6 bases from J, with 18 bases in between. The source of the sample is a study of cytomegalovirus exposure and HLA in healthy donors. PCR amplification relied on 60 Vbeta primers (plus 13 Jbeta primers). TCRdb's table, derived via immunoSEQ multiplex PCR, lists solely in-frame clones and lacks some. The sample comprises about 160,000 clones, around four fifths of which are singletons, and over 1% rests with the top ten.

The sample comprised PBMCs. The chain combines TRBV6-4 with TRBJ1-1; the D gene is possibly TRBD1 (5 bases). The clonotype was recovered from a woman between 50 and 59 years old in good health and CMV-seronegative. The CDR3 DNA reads TGTGCCAGCAGTGTCCAGGGAGGAGGTAACGCTGAAGCTTTCTTT. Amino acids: CASSVQGGGNAEAFF.